The 18 T cell receptor beta chains below come from one sample, sequenced in a study of early T cells in non-severe SARS-CoV-2 infection. TCRdb re-derived calls from the 5' RACE reads in MiXCR, one entry per CDR3 protein. The sample has under 60,000 distinct CDR3 sequences; roughly 13% are singletons. Sequencing was carried out using whole blood. These receptors were obtained from an adult who was a healthcare worker with PCR-confirmed SARS-CoV-2 infection or an uninfected control (not recorded which).

The CDR3 sequence: CASSFGGGGRQETQYF. The CDR3 DNA reads as TGCGCCAGCAGCTTCGGGGGAGGAGGTCGCCAAGAGACCCAGTACTTC. This chain uses TRBV5-1 with TRBJ2-5; tentatively, D is TRBD2 (6 bases). The CDR3 spans 16 residues. The germline gives CDR1 SGHRS, CDR2 YFSETQ. Trimming cost V 2 bases and J 1 base, with 15 bases left between them.

About this clonotype itself: This may be a read error: a much more frequent sequence differs by one nucleotide. The V and J genes are TRBV6-6 and TRBJ2-7; D is ambiguous. Germline lookup yields CDR1 MNHNY and CDR2 SVGAGI (reference sequence). The CDR3 is 15 amino acids. V was shortened by 2 bases and J by 2 bases, with 13 bases between the two germline ends. The CDR3 loop is CASSYDSEFTYEQYF. The CDR3 DNA reads as TGTGCCAGCAGTTACGACTCCGAATTTACCTACGAGCAGTACTTC.

This chain connects TRBV18 to TRBJ2-7, with 7 bases identical to TRBD2. V shed 3 bases and J 3 bases; nucleotides not matched to a gene: 8. CDR3 size: 15 residues. Germline V gene sequence: CDR1 KGHSH, CDR2 LQKENI. CDR3 residues: CASSPPSGEYYEQYF. DNA of the CDR3: TGTGCCAGCTCACCTCCCAGCGGGGAATACTACGAGCAGTACTTC.

The rearrangement links TRBV2 to TRBJ1-1, with D unresolved. Germline V lookup: CDR1 SNHLY, CDR2 FYNNEI. V was pared by 8 bases and J by 1 base, with 11 bases between. The CDR3 runs to 13 residues. Here the CDR3 reads CASSAQPNTEAFF. CDR3 sequence (DNA): TGTGCCAGCTCGGCGCAGCCGAACACTGAAGCTTTCTTT.

The chain is built from TRBV2 and TRBJ1-1; TRBD1 aligns across 8 bases. CDR1 and CDR2 (germline): SNHLY, FYNNEI. The CDR3 consists of 12 residues. V gave up 7 bases and J gave up 10 bases; unmatched junction bases: 8. DNA for the CDR3: TGTGCCAGCACTCCAGGACAGGGTTTAGCTTTCTTT. Translation gives CASTPGQGLAFF.

The J gene is TRBJ1-2, the V gene TRBV14; D is unresolved. V was shortened by 4 bases and J by 6 bases, with 12 bases between the two germline ends. Germline-derived CDR1 and CDR2 are SGHDN and FVKESK. CDR3 size: 13 residues. CDR3 residues: CASSPHSLNGYTF. The CDR3 DNA reads TGTGCCAGCAGCCCCCACAGCCTGAATGGCTACACCTTC. The full variable domain, completed using reference TRBV14 and TRBJ1-2, is EAGVTQFPSHSVIEKGQTVTLRCDPISGHDNLYWYRRVMGKEIKFLLHFVKESKQDESGMPNNRFLAERTGGTYSTLKVQPAELEDSGVYFCASSPHSLNGYTFGSGTRLTVV.

This clonotype has just a few counts. This chain uses TRBV6-6 with TRBJ1-3, with 7 bases that match TRBD1. The CDR3 loop spans 15 amino acids. Germline lookup yields CDR1 MNHNY and CDR2 SVGAGI (reference sequence). Trimming at V came to 5 bases and at J to 3 bases, leaving 7 bases not matched to a gene. This CDR3 reads CASSPNRGSGNTIYF. In DNA form, the CDR3 reads TGTGCCAGCAGTCCAAACAGGGGCAGTGGAAACACCATATATTTT.

At least ten counts were recorded for this clonotype. The chain carries TRBV28 and TRBJ2-1; 13 bases map to TRBD2. The CDR3 has 16 residues. Germline V gene data show CDR1 as MDHEN and CDR2 as SYDVKM. V dropped 6 bases and J dropped 7; count of bases not matched to a gene: 9. As DNA, the CDR3 is TGTGCCAGCAGCCCACGACTAGCGGGAGGTCGGAATGAGCAGTTCTTC. This codes for CASSPRLAGGRNEQFF.

V gene TRBV29-1 combines with J gene TRBJ2-3; tentative D call: TRBD2 (5 bases). The V and J ends lost 7 bases and 1 base respectively, with 15 bases between them. CDR1 SQVTM and CDR2 ANQGSEA come from the germline V gene. CDR3 length: 14 residues. CDR3 bases: TGCAGCGCAGCAGAGGGTCAACGCACAGATACGCAGTATTTT. It is translated as CSAAEGQRTDTQYF.

This clonotype was seen a few times. The CDR3 loop reads CASSVQRGGLGNEQFF. DNA of the CDR3: TGTGCCAGCAGCGTCCAGCGGGGGGGCCTGGGAAATGAGCAGTTCTTC. This chain connects TRBV7-9 to TRBJ2-1; 10 nucleotides agree with TRBD2. Unmatched junction bases numbered 11, after V lost 5 bases and J lost 7 bases. Germline assignment: CDR1 SEHNR and CDR2 FQNEAQ (reference sequence). The CDR3 has 16 amino acids.

Worth noting for this clonotype: Given the absence of the conserved phenylalanine or tryptophan at the CDR3 end, a read error is likely. The chain combines TRBV11-2 with TRBJ1-2, with D possibly TRBD1 on 5 matching bases. Trimming cost V 8 bases and J 3 bases, with 16 bases left between them. Germline lookup yields CDR1 SGHAT and CDR2 FQNNGV. This CDR3 region has 14 residues. The CDR3 nucleotides read TGTGCCAGCCGGACTTTGGGGGGGTACTATGGCTACACCTCC. It translates to CASRTLGGYYGYTS.

The rearrangement uses TRBV30 and TRBJ2-1, with 8 bases fitting TRBD1. With 0 bases clipped from V and 7 bases from J, the junction kept 5 bases outside the gene matches. This CDR3 has 14 amino acids. CDR1 and CDR2 (germline): GTSNPN, SVGIG (reference sequence). CDR3 bases: TGTGCCTGGAGTGTCAGGACAGGGAAAAATGAGCAGTTCTTC. Its protein product is CAWSVRTGKNEQFF.

This clonotype was detected only a few times. V is TRBV18 and J is TRBJ1-1; 8 bases are shared with TRBD1. This CDR3 region has 14 residues. Trimming took 2 bases from V and 4 from J; bases not matched to a gene: 3. Germline CDR1 and CDR2: KGHSH and LQKENI. The CDR3 DNA sequence: TGTGCCAGCTCACCAACAGGGGGTACCACTGAAGCTTTCTTT. Translation: CASSPTGGTTEAFF.

This clonotype was seen repeatedly, ten times or more. The chain is built from TRBV11-3 and TRBJ2-1, with D perhaps matching TRBD2 (5 bases). The CDR3 consists of 15 residues. The V and J ends lost 3 bases and 0 bases respectively, with 9 bases between them. The germline V gene has CDR1 SGHNT and CDR2 YENEEA. The CDR3 DNA sequence: TGTGCCAGCAGCTTTCTAGCCAGCTCCTACAATGAGCAGTTCTTC. Residues: CASSFLASSYNEQFF.

This clonotype was observed at least ten times. The chain links TRBV29-1 to TRBJ2-2, with 10 bases lining up with TRBD2. Losses at the gene ends were 4 bases for V and 0 bases for J; bases not matched to a gene: 5. The CDR3 extends over 16 amino acids. Germline CDR1 is SQVTM and CDR2 is ANQGSEA. In nucleotides, the CDR3 is TGCAGCGTTGCGAGGCTAGCGGGGGCGAACACCGGGGAGCTGTTTTTT. Translating it yields CSVARLAGANTGELFF.

There are many counts of this clonotype. The V gene is TRBV7-2, the J gene TRBJ2-3; tentative D call: TRBD2 (6 bases). CDR3 length: 15 residues. The V end lost 1 base, the J end lost 1 base, and 9 bases lay between the germline ends. Germline CDR1 is SGHTA and CDR2 is FQGNSA. The chain's CDR3 is CASSLVGGGTDTQYF. The CDR3 DNA sequence: TGTGCCAGCAGCTTAGTGGGGGGAGGCACAGATACGCAGTATTTT.

This clonotype was seen many times. V is TRBV5-6 and J is TRBJ1-6, with a possible D match to TRBD1 (6 bases). V lost 7 bases and J lost 7, with 9 bases in between. The germline CDR1 and CDR2 sequences are SGHDT and YYEEEE. The length of the CDR3 is 12 residues. The CDR3 reads CASRQENSPLHF. DNA for the CDR3: TGTGCCAGCCGACAGGAAAATTCACCCCTCCACTTT. The whole variable domain, filled in from reference TRBV5-6 and TRBJ1-6, reads DAGVTQSPTHLIKTRGQQVTLRCSPKSGHDTVSWYQQALGQGPQFIFQYYEEEERQRGNFPDRFSGHQFPNYSSELNVNALLLGDSALYLCASRQENSPLHFGNGTRLTVT.

There are many counts of this clonotype. The chain employs TRBV29-1 and TRBJ1-1; 10 bases align to TRBD1. Germline CDR1 and CDR2: SQVTM and ANQGSEA. There are 13 residues in the CDR3. Unmatched junction bases numbered 6, after V lost 7 bases and J lost 4 bases. DNA of the CDR3: TGCAGCGCAAGGACAGGGGGGAGCACTGAAGCTTTCTTT. Protein product: CSARTGGSTEAFF. Complete variable domain (other parts from reference TRBV29-1 and TRBJ1-1): SAVISQKPSRDICQRGTSLTIQCQVDSQVTMMFWYRQQPGQSLTLIATANQGSEATYESGFVIDKFPISRPNLTFSTLTVSNMSPEDSSIYLCSARTGGSTEAFFGQGTRLTVV.